A single sample gave rise to the 27 T cell receptor beta chains below, sequenced in a study of vaccination effects on CD4 cells after COVID-19. The authors isolated CD4+ T cells after less than eleven days of culture. Each person got two doses of an mRNA SARS-CoV-2 vaccine, BNT162b2 or mRNA-1273. The antigens for these receptors are not known. Some clones are missing from TCRdb's copy, which holds only in-frame ones; the method was immunoSEQ multiplex PCR. The data contain around 62,000 clones, around 69% of them singletons. This sample comprised CD4+ T cells from PBMCs cultured without peptide, obtained after COVID-19 vaccination. These receptors were obtained from a human donor who received a COVID-19 vaccine.

J is TRBJ2-2 and V is TRBV15, with TRBD1 matching 8 bases. Trimming removed 0 bases from V and 8 bases from J; junction bases left unmatched: 8. Germline CDR1 reads LNHNV; CDR2 reads YYDKDF (reference sequence). The CDR3 runs to 16 residues. The DNA of the CDR3 is TGTGCCACCAGCAGAGATAGGGCAGGGGGCATAGGGGAGCTGTTTTTT. It codes for CATSRDRAGGIGELFF.

The chain uses TRBV12-5 and TRBJ2-2; D may correspond to TRBD1 or TRBD2 (6 bases each). The CDR3 totals 16 residues. Germline V CDR1 and CDR2: LGHNT, FRNRAP. V was pared by 6 bases and J by 1 base, with 15 bases between. CDR3 sequence (DNA): TGTGCTAGTGGGGGGGGCAGGGGCATGAACACCGGGGAGCTGTTTTTT. Translating it yields CASGGGRGMNTGELFF. The whole variable domain, remainder taken from reference TRBV12-5 and TRBJ2-2, is DARVTQTPRHKVTEMGQEVTMRCQPILGHNTVFWYRQTMMQGLELLAYFRNRAPLDDSGMPKDRFSAEMPDATLATLKIQPSEPRDSAVYFCASGGGRGMNTGELFFGEGSRLTVL.

The chain combines TRBV7-8 with TRBJ1-4, with D perhaps TRBD1 (5 bases). This CDR3 region has 15 residues. The V gene lost 3 bases and the J gene lost 5 bases, with 13 bases spanning the gap. Germline V gene data show CDR1 as SGHVS and CDR2 as FQNEAQ. The CDR3 loop is CASSLDQGRNEKLFF. DNA for the CDR3: TGTGCCAGCAGCTTGGACCAGGGCCGAAATGAAAAACTGTTTTTT.

The V gene is TRBV6-5, the J gene TRBJ1-6, with D maybe TRBD1 (5 bases). CDR3 size: 15 residues. CDR1 and CDR2 from the germline V gene are MNHEY and SVGAGI. The V and J ends lost 0 bases and 5 bases respectively, with 8 bases between them. CDR3 amino acids: CASSYSKTDNSPLHF. Here the CDR3 DNA reads TGTGCCAGCAGTTACTCGAAGACAGATAATTCACCCCTCCACTTT.

This clone showed up just once. The gene calls are TRBV7-2 and TRBJ2-7; D gene unclear. The germline CDR1 and CDR2 sequences are SGHTA and FQGNSA. There are 13 residues in the CDR3. Trimming took 6 bases from V and 6 from J, leaving 15 bases between them. This CDR3 is CASSQQPVGEQYV. CDR3 sequence (DNA): TGTGCCAGCAGTCAGCAGCCGGTCGGCGAGCAGTACGTC.

The count of this clone is one. This chain uses TRBV9 with TRBJ2-5, with D perhaps TRBD1 or TRBD2 (5 bases each). Germline CDR1 is SGDLS and CDR2 is YYNGEE. Trimming took off 4 bases at V and 2 bases at J, with 15 bases between the two ends. The CDR3 covers 15 residues. In DNA form, the CDR3 reads TGTGCCAGCAGCCCCCGGGACCTAGGTCAAGAGACCCAGTACTTC. It is translated as CASSPRDLGQETQYF.

J is TRBJ1-5 and V is TRBV7-8, with D maybe TRBD1 (5 bases). V lost 0 bases and J lost 2, with 5 bases in between. This CDR3 comprises 14 residues. Germline lookup yields CDR1 SGHVS and CDR2 FQNEAQ. The CDR3 protein is CASSLAGGNQPQHF. CDR3 nucleotides: TGTGCCAGCAGCTTAGCAGGGGGCAATCAGCCCCAGCATTTT.

This chain uses TRBV2 with TRBJ1-6; D ambiguous. The germline V and J ends were trimmed by 9 bases and 0 bases, with 15 bases remaining between them. The CDR3 extends over 16 amino acids. Germline CDR1 SNHLY, CDR2 FYNNEI. The CDR3 region is CASRGAASSYNSPLHF. DNA of the CDR3: TGTGCCAGTCGAGGCGCCGCGAGCTCCTATAATTCACCCCTCCACTTT. Based on the CDR3 plus reference TRBV2 and TRBJ1-6, the full variable domain is EPEVTQTPSHQVTQMGQEVILRCVPISNHLYFYWYRQILGQKVEFLVSFYNNEISEKSEIFDDQFSVERPDGSNFTLKIRSTKLEDSAMYFCASRGAASSYNSPLHFGNGTRLTVT.

J is TRBJ2-3 and V is TRBV9; D is perhaps TRBD2 (6 bases). There are 15 residues in the CDR3. Trimming took 6 bases from V and 2 from J, leaving 16 bases between them. Germline V gene data show CDR1 as SGDLS and CDR2 as YYNGEE. The CDR3 region is CASTARGVPTDTQYF. CDR3 in DNA: TGTGCCAGCACGGCGCGGGGAGTCCCCACAGATACGCAGTATTTT.

The J gene is TRBJ2-4, the V gene TRBV14, with D hard to call. CDR3 length equals 16 residues. Trimming removed 0 bases from V and 6 bases from J, with 15 bases in between. Per the germline V gene, CDR1 is SGHDN and CDR2 is FVKESK. Written as DNA, the CDR3 is TGTGCCAGCAGCCAAGATTTTAGCCCCGGCAGAAACATTCAGTACTTC. Amino acids: CASSQDFSPGRNIQYF.

This rearrangement joins TRBV7-7 to TRBJ2-1; unclear D gene. CDR3 length equals 15 residues. V was clipped by 5 bases and J by 1 base, with 12 bases between them. The germline CDR1 and CDR2 sequences are SSHAT and FNYEAQ (reference sequence). The CDR3 loop is CASSPHAGSYNEQFF. In nucleotides, the CDR3 is TGTGCCAGCAGCCCCCACGCAGGTTCCTACAATGAGCAGTTCTTC.

This chain links TRBV18 with TRBJ2-5; D could derive from TRBD1 or TRBD2 (5 bases each). The CDR3 has 14 amino acids. V was clipped by 5 bases and J by 2 bases, with 12 bases between them. From germline, CDR1 is KGHSH and CDR2 LQKENI. The CDR3, as DNA: TGTGCCAGCTCAATGGGGACGGAACAAGAGACCCAGTACTTC. It translates to CASSMGTEQETQYF.

This chain's CDR3 is CASSQEGAARAFF. DNA of the CDR3: TGCGCCAGCAGCCAAGAAGGGGCGGCCAGGGCTTTCTTT. This chain connects TRBV4-3 to TRBJ1-1; weak D call: TRBD1 (5 bases). The germline gives CDR1 LGHNA, CDR2 YSLEER. The CDR3 extends over 13 amino acids. V was pared by 0 bases and J by 11 bases, with 13 bases between.

The genes are TRBV15 and TRBJ2-2; 10 positions match TRBD1. Germline lookup yields CDR1 LNHNV and CDR2 YYDKDF (reference sequence). The CDR3 totals 18 residues. Trimming took 5 bases from V and 6 from J; bases not matched to a gene: 15. The CDR3, as DNA: TGTGCCACCAGCGTCGACAGGGGGCGAATCGTGTCCGCCGGGGAGCTGTTTTTT. Protein sequence: CATSVDRGRIVSAGELFF.

V usage is TRBV24-1 and J usage is TRBJ2-3; the D gene is possibly TRBD2 (5 bases). V was clipped by 10 bases and J by 2 bases, with 18 bases between them. The CDR3 runs to 15 residues. Germline lookup yields CDR1 KGHDR and CDR2 SFDVKD. The CDR3 bases are TGTGCCACAAAGAAAAACGGGGAGTACACAGATACGCAGTATTTT. Translating gives CATKKNGEYTDTQYF.

V and J are TRBV5-1 and TRBJ1-2, with 9 bases identical to TRBD1. V trimming: 3 bases; J trimming: 4 bases; junction bases outside the gene matches: 7. This CDR3 comprises 15 residues. From germline, CDR1 is SGHRS and CDR2 YFSETQ. The CDR3 reads CASSSDRGGIYGYTF. The CDR3 DNA follows: TGCGCCAGCAGCTCGGACAGGGGCGGTATCTATGGCTACACCTTC. Full variable domain (outside the CDR3, taken from reference TRBV5-1 and TRBJ1-2): KAGVTQTPRYLIKTRGQQVTLSCSPISGHRSVSWYQQTPGQGLQFLFEYFSETQRNKGNFPGRFSGRQFSNSRSEMNVSTLELGDSALYLCASSSDRGGIYGYTFGSGTRLTVV.

A few counts support this clone. CDR3 DNA sequence: TGCGCCAGCAGCTGGGGAGGGACTGAGAACACTGAAGCTTTCTTT. Protein product: CASSWGGTENTEAFF. The gene calls are TRBV5-1 and TRBJ1-1; D perhaps matches TRBD1 (5 bases). V lost 3 bases and J 1 base, leaving 13 bases between the germline ends. Germline V lookup: CDR1 SGHRS, CDR2 YFSETQ. CDR3 length equals 15 residues.

The chain carries TRBV25-1 and TRBJ1-6; D is possibly TRBD1 (6 bases). Germline CDR1 reads MGHDK; CDR2 reads SYGVNS. The CDR3 consists of 13 residues. With 6 bases removed from V and 10 bases from J, the gap between germline ends came to 13 bases. The CDR3 is CASRGTSSSPLHF. CDR3 sequence (DNA): TGTGCCAGCAGAGGGACATCTTCCTCACCCCTCCACTTT.

This clone has only one observation. The chain carries TRBV6-5 and TRBJ1-1; 7 nucleotides align to TRBD1. The V gene end was trimmed by 7 bases and the J gene end by 6 bases; junction bases not matched to a gene: 11. Germline CDR1 MNHEY, CDR2 SVGAGI. The CDR3 has 14 amino acids. In DNA form, the CDR3 reads TGTGCCAGCACCACGGGACAGACCTTCTCTGAAGCTTTCTTT. Encoded protein: CASTTGQTFSEAFF.

The genes are TRBV30 and TRBJ2-3, with TRBD1 as a possible D gene (6 bases). V was clipped by 3 bases and J by 2 bases, with 12 bases between them. The CDR3 is 14 amino acids. From germline, CDR1 is GTSNPN and CDR2 SVGIG (reference sequence). The CDR3 sequence: CAWSLGQPTDTQYF. In nucleotides, the CDR3 is TGTGCCTGGAGCCTTGGACAGCCCACAGATACGCAGTATTTT.

This clone was observed a handful of times. The chain has TRBV24-1 and TRBJ2-2; D perhaps matches TRBD2 (7 bases). V lost 3 bases and J 7 bases, leaving 11 bases between the germline ends. Looked up from germline, CDR1 is KGHDR and CDR2 is SFDVKD. There are 14 residues in the CDR3. CDR3: CATSDGGAGGELFF. CDR3 in DNA: TGTGCCACCAGTGATGGGGGGGCAGGCGGGGAGCTGTTTTTT.

The chain joins TRBV7-3 to TRBJ2-1; the D is unclear. Looked up from germline, CDR1 is SGHTA and CDR2 is FQGTGA. V gave up 6 bases and J gave up 6 bases, with 12 bases separating them. This CDR3 is built from 13 residues. The CDR3 DNA sequence: TGTGCCAGCAGTTTTAAGACTGGCAATGAGCAGTTCTTC. This codes for CASSFKTGNEQFF.

The chain combines TRBV4-1 with TRBJ1-2, with D maybe TRBD1 (6 bases). The V end lost 2 bases, the J end lost 2 bases, and 12 bases lay between the germline ends. Germline V CDR1 and CDR2: MGHRA, YSYEKL. The CDR3 extends over 15 amino acids. The CDR3 spells CASSQPGTSNYGYTF. As DNA, the CDR3 is TGCGCCAGCAGCCAACCAGGGACATCAAACTATGGCTACACCTTC.

The rearrangement joins TRBV11-1 to TRBJ2-7, with D uncertain. Trimming took off 3 bases at V and 0 bases at J, with 9 bases between the two ends. This CDR3 has 14 amino acids. Germline loops: CDR1 SGHAT, CDR2 FQDESV (reference sequence). The chain's CDR3 is CASSFHGSSYEQYV. CDR3 bases: TGTGCCAGCAGCTTTCACGGCAGCTCCTACGAGCAGTACGTC.

The chain employs TRBV7-2 and TRBJ2-5; D is perhaps TRBD2 (5 bases). Germline V gene data show CDR1 as SGHTA and CDR2 as FQGNSA. V lost 5 bases, J lost 5 bases, and 18 bases lay in between. The CDR3 consists of 15 residues. DNA for the CDR3: TGTGCCAGCAGCATCTCAAGACGGGATCAGGAGACCCAGTACTTC. This translates into CASSISRRDQETQYF.

The V and J genes are TRBV5-5 and TRBJ2-5; 13 bases agree with TRBD2. The V and J ends lost 5 bases and 2 bases, in that order; junction bases with no gene match: 9. The germline CDR1 and CDR2 sequences are SGHKS and YYEKEE (reference sequence). The CDR3 has 17 amino acids. This CDR3 is CASSQLAGGTIQETQYF. CDR3 sequence (DNA): TGTGCCAGCAGTCAACTAGCGGGGGGGACTATACAAGAGACCCAGTACTTC.

The V gene is TRBV10-3, the J gene TRBJ2-1; unclear D gene. This CDR3 has 15 amino acids. Germline-derived CDR1 and CDR2 are ENHRY and SYGVKD. V lost 4 bases, J lost 5 bases, and 15 bases lay in between. Here the CDR3 DNA reads TGTGCCATCAGTGGAGTAACAGCCCCAAACAATGAGCAGTTCTTC. Protein sequence: CAISGVTAPNNEQFF.